This TCR beta chain stems from a study of T cell responses to AZD1222 COVID-19 vaccine. Germline V lookup: CDR1 SGHRS, CDR2 YFSETQ. The ends lost 5 bases at V and 7 bases at J; junction bases unmatched: 7. The length of the CDR3 is 14 residues. TCRdb's table, derived via immunoSEQ multiplex PCR, lists solely in-frame clones and lacks some. The sample consists of some 130,000 clones, around nine tenths of them appearing once. With respect to this clone: The antigen remains undetermined.

Study results and limitations: Only 5 to 7 AZD1222 recipients tested seropositive at baseline. There were vaccine-associated CD4 TCRs across spike, dominant at 160-218 and 743-854. Increases in Spike-specific TCR breadth and depth were seen after two AZD1222 doses.

This receptor was taken from an adult in good health. The sequencing used peripheral blood, collected on day 0 of AZD1222 vaccination. This chain joins TRBV5-1 and TRBJ1-4; the match to TRBD1 covers 8 bases. The DNA of the CDR3 is TGCGCCAGCAGATCAGGGGGCGCGGGTGAAAAACTGTTTTTT. This sequence encodes CASRSGGAGEKLFF.